This TCR beta chain was recovered during a study of blood T cells in healthy people across ages. Study summary: Template switching retrieved approximately one barcoded beta molecule for each two T cells. General study points: Donor CMV status, an unknown factor, possibly confounded changes in expanded clonotypes. Diversity estimates from one million T cells were considered underestimates.

The length of the CDR3 is 12 residues. Trimming removed 2 bases from V and 13 bases from J, with 15 bases in between. From germline, CDR1 is DFQATT and CDR2 SNEGSKA (reference sequence). Primed by a sample-barcoded 5' primer and a J-beta primer mix, a second PCR proceeded for about 7 to 12 cycles. Via MiXCR, TCRdb re-called the 5' RACE reads, giving one row per CDR3 protein. The sample carries about 680,000 distinct CDR3 sequences, 45% to 50% recorded once. With respect to this clonotype: Its antigen is undetermined.

The source is an older woman in good health. Source material: blood. The chain carries TRBV20-1 and TRBJ2-4; a weak D match, TRBD1 (6 bases). The CDR3 is CSARRQGQGQYF. The CDR3 DNA is TGCAGTGCTAGACGGCAGGGGCAAGGGCAGTACTTC.